Listed below are T cell receptor beta chains from one sample, sequenced in a study of cytomegalovirus exposure and HLA in healthy donors. The method was immunoSEQ multiplex PCR; TCRdb's version includes in-frame clones alone and lacks a portion of them. The sample includes fewer than 85,000 clones, 95% to 96% seen only once; the top ten take 1.3%. The sequenced material came from PBMCs. These receptor sequences come from a woman younger than 35 in good health and CMV-seronegative. Each CDR3 is given with its conserved first and last residue. Fields, in order: CDR3 protein, CDR3 DNA, J gene, D gene, V gene, clone size. D genes are given only for firm matches. Size values are once, few and many counts, or a class for expanded clones, and some rows have none.

CATKMRDNYGYTF | TGTGCCACCAAGATGAGGGATAACTATGGCTACACCTTC | TRBJ1-2 | - | TRBV15 | -
CASSVLAGGHSYNEQFF | TGTGCCAGCAGCGTACTAGCGGGAGGCCACTCCTACAATGAGCAGTTCTTC | TRBJ2-1 | TRBD2 | TRBV9 | -
CASSLVGGETQYF | TGTGCCAGCAGTTTGGTGGGGGGGGAGACCCAGTACTTC | TRBJ2-5 | TRBD2 | TRBV28 | -
CAISEGTGQGNIQYF | TGTGCCATCAGTGAGGGGACCGGTCAGGGGAACATTCAGTACTTC | TRBJ2-4 | - | TRBV10-3 | -
CASSLGEVSTTDTQYF | TGCGCCAGCAGCTTGGGGGAGGTGTCCACCACAGATACGCAGTATTTT | TRBJ2-3 | - | TRBV5-1 | -
CASSLLSTPVRPQHF | TGTGCCAGCAGTTTATTGTCGACACCCGTGCGGCCCCAGCATTTT | TRBJ1-5 | - | TRBV28 | -
CASSLVSQAQETQYF | TGCGCCAGCAGCTTGGTTTCTCAGGCCCAAGAGACCCAGTACTTC | TRBJ2-5 | - | TRBV5-1 | -
CASSPPTGGNTIYF | TGTGCCAGCTCACCACCGACAGGTGGAAACACCATATATTTT | TRBJ1-3 | - | TRBV18 | once
CASSFTSGSMSTGELFF | TGTGCCAGCAGCTTTACTAGCGGGAGTATGTCCACCGGGGAGCTGTTTTTT | TRBJ2-2 | TRBD2 | TRBV7-9 | -
CASSLEQGAYGEQFF | TGTGCCAGCAGCTTAGAACAGGGGGCTTATGGTGAGCAGTTCTTC | TRBJ2-1 | TRBD1 | TRBV11-3 | -
CASSLAYGQRQVYGYTF | TGCGCCAGCAGCTTGGCCTACGGACAGCGACAGGTCTATGGCTACACCTTC | TRBJ1-2 | - | TRBV5-1 | -
CASSLDERRSYEQYF | TGTGCCAGCAGCTTGGATGAGCGGAGATCCTACGAGCAGTACTTC | TRBJ2-7 | - | TRBV5-6 | -
CASSPGNQRNSPLHF | TGTGCCAGCAGCCCGGGAAACCAGCGGAATTCACCCCTCCACTTT | TRBJ1-6 | - | TRBV6-5 | -
CASSSGGTGIHTEAFF | TGTGCCAGCAGTTCAGGAGGAACAGGGATACACACTGAAGCTTTCTTT | TRBJ1-1 | - | TRBV28 | -
CASSERGADTQYF | TGTGCCAGCAGTGAAAGGGGTGCAGATACGCAGTATTTT | TRBJ2-3 | - | TRBV2 | -
CASSPRGKAPDRWDTGELFF | TGTGCCAGCTCACCACGAGGGAAGGCACCGGATCGGTGGGACACCGGGGAGCTGTTTTTT | TRBJ2-2 | - | TRBV18 | -
CASSLARTGPATNEKLFF | TGTGCCAGCAGCTTGGCCCGTACAGGCCCCGCGACTAATGAAAAACTGTTTTTT | TRBJ1-4 | - | TRBV5-5 | -
CASCSGSNTGELFF | TGTGCCAGCTGTAGCGGGTCGAACACCGGGGAGCTGTTTTTT | TRBJ2-2 | TRBD2 | TRBV13 | -
CASSSRTSGTPGRTDTQYF | TGTGCCAGCAGCTCCAGGACTAGCGGGACTCCCGGGCGCACAGATACGCAGTATTTT | TRBJ2-3 | TRBD2 | TRBV11-2 | -
CASSLTDRFQPQHF | TGTGCCAGCAGCTTAACTGACAGGTTCCAGCCCCAGCATTTT | TRBJ1-5 | - | TRBV7-9 | -
CASSHPPGEGYEQYF | TGTGCCAGCAGCCATCCCCCGGGGGAGGGCTACGAGCAGTACTTC | TRBJ2-7 | TRBD2 | TRBV6-5 | -
CASSQTLAGGWNEQFF | TGTGCCAGCAGCCAAACACTAGCGGGAGGCTGGAATGAGCAGTTCTTC | TRBJ2-1 | TRBD2 | TRBV7-2 | -
CASSSPTSSYNSPLHF | TGTGCCAGCAGTTCCCCCACAAGCTCCTATAATTCACCCCTCCACTTT | TRBJ1-6 | - | TRBV6-6 | -